This entry features one TCR beta chain sequence. Its antigen is as yet unknown. The data are from a study of cytomegalovirus exposure and HLA in healthy donors. Study results and limitations: In vitro assays verified that a few CMV-associated chains recognized CMV antigens specifically.

Germline V lookup: CDR1 SGDLS, CDR2 YYNGEE. V shed 2 bases and J 5 bases; nucleotides not matched to a gene: 6. The length of the CDR3 is 16 residues. The table came from immunoSEQ multiplex PCR; TCRdb's copy has only in-frame clones and leaves some out. The table includes roughly 150,000 clones, around four fifths detected once. Sequencing was performed on PBMCs. The TCR originated in a man aged 25 to 45 in good health and CMV-seropositive. This chain connects TRBV9 to TRBJ2-2; TRBD2 matches 10 bases. The CDR3 here is CASSVGSSGSTGELFF. Written as DNA, the CDR3 is TGTGCCAGCAGCGTTGGCTCTAGCGGGAGTACCGGGGAGCTGTTTTTT.